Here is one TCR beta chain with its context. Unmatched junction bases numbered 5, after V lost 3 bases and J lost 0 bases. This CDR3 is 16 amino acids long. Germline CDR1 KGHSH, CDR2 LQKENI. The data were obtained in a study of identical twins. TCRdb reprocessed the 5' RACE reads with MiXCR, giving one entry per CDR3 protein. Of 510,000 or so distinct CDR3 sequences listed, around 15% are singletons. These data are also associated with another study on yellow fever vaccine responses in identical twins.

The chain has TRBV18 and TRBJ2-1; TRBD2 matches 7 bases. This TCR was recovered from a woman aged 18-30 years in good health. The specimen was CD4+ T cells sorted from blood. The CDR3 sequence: CASSPQPGGSYNEQFF. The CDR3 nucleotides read TGTGCCAGCTCACCCCAGCCGGGGGGCTCCTACAATGAGCAGTTCTTC.